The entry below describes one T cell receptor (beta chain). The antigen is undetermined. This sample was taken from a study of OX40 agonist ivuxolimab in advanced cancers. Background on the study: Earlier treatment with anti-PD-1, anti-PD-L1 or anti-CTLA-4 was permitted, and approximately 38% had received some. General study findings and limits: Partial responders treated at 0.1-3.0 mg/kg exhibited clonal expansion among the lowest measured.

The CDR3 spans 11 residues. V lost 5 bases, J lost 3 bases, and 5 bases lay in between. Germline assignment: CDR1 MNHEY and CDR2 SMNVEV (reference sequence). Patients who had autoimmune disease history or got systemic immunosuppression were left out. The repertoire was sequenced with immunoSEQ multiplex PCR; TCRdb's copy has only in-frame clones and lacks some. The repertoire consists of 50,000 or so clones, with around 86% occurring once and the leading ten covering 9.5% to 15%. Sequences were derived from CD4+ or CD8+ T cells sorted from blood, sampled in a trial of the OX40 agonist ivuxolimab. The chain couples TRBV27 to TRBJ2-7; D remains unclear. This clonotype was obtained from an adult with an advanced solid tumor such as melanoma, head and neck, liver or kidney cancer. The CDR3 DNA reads TGTGCCAGCAGTGGATACTACGAGCAGTACTTC. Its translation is CASSGYYEQYF.